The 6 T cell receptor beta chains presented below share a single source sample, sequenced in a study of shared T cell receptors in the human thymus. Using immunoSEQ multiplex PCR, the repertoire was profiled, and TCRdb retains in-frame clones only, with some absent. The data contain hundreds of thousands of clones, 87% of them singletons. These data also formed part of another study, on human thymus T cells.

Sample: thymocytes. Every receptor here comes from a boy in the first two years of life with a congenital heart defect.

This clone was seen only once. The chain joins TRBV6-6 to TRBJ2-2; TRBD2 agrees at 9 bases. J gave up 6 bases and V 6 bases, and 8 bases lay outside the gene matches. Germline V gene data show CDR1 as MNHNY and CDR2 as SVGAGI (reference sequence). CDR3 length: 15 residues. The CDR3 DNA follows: TGTGCCAGCAGGCTAGCGGGATATTTTCCCGGGGAGCTGTTTTTT. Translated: CASRLAGYFPGELFF.

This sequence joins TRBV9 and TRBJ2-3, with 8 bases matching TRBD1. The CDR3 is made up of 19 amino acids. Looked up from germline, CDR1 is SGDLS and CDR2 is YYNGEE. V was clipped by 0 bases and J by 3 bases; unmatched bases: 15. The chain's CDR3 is CASSVAMGPTTGDTDTQYF. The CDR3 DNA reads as TGTGCCAGCAGCGTAGCTATGGGGCCGACGACAGGGGATACAGATACGCAGTATTTT.

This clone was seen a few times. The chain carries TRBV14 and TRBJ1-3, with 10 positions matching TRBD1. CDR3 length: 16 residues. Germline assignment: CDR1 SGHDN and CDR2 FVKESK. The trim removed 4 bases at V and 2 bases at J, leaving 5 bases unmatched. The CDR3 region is CASSPRQGATGNTIYF. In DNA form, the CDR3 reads TGTGCCAGCAGCCCTCGACAGGGGGCAACTGGAAACACCATATATTTT.

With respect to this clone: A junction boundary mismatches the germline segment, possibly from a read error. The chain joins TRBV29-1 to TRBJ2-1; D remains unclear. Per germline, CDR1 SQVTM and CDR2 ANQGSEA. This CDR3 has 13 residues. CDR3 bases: TGCTGCGTCCGAAACAGACCCTACAATGAGCAGTTCTTC. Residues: CCVRNRPYNEQFF.

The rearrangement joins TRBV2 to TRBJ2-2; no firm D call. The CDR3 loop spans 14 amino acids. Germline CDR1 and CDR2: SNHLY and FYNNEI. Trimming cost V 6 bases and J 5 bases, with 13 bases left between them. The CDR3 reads CASRQSLNTGELFF. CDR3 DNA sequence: TGTGCCAGCAGACAGTCTCTGAATACCGGGGAGCTGTTTTTT.

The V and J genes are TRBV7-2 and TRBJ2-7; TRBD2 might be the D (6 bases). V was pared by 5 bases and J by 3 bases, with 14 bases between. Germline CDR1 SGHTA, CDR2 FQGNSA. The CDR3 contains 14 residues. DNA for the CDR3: TGTGCCAGCAGCCGCCGGGACTTATACTACGAGCAGTACTTC. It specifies CASSRRDLYYEQYF.